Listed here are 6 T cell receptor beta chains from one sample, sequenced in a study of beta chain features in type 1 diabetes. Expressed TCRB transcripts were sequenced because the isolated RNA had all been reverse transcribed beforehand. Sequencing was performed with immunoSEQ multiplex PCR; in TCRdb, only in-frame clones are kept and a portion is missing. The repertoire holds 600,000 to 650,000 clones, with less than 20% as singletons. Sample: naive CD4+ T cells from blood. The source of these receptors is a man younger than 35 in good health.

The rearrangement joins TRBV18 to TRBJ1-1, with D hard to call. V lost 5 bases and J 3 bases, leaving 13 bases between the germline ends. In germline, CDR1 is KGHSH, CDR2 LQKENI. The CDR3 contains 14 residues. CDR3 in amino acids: CASSESQRDTEAFF. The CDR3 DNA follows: TGTGCCAGCTCAGAATCGCAGCGGGACACTGAAGCTTTCTTT.

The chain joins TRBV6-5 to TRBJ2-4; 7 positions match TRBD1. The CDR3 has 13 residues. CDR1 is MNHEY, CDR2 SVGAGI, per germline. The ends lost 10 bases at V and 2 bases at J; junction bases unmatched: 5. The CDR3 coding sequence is TGTGCCACGAGACAGGGTACCAAAAACATTCAGTACTTC. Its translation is CATRQGTKNIQYF.

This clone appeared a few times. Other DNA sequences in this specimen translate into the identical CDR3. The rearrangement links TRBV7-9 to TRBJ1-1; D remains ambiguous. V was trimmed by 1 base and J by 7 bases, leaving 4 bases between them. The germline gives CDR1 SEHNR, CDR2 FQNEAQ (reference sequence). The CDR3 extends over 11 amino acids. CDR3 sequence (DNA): TGTGCCAGCAGCTTAGGGGGTGAAGCTTTCTTT. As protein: CASSLGGEAFF.

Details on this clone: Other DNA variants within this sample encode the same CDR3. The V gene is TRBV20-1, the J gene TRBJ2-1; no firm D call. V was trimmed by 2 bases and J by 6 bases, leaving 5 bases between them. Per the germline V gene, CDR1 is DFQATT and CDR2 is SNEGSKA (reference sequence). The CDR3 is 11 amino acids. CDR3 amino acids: CSARSSNEQFF. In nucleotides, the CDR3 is TGCAGTGCTAGAAGCAGCAATGAGCAGTTCTTC.

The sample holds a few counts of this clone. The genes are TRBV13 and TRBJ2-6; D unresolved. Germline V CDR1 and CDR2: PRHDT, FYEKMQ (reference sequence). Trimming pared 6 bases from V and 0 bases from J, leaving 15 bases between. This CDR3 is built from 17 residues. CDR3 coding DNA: TGTGCCAGCAGTTCTTTGAAGAAACACTCTGGGGCCAACGTCCTGACTTTC. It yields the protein CASSSLKKHSGANVLTF.

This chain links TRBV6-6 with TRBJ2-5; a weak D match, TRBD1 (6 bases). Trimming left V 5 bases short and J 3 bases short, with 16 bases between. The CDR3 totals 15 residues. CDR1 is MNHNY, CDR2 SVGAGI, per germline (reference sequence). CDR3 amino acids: CASSGPGGQKETQYF. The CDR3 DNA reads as TGTGCCAGCAGTGGACCAGGAGGACAGAAAGAGACCCAGTACTTC.